This T cell receptor beta chain was captured by sequencing in a study of T-cell memory formation after mild COVID-19. The CDR3 loop spans 13 amino acids. The V segment lost 7 bases and the J segment 5 bases; nucleotides outside the gene matches: 8. The germline CDR1 and CDR2 sequences are MDHEN and SYDVKM. TCRdb passed the 5' RACE reads through MiXCR, listing each CDR3 protein once. The table lists 100,000 to 120,000 distinct CDR3 sequences, about 24% of them singletons. This TCR was recovered from a young man who had mild COVID-19 (a few samples of this study predate the infection). Cell type and time point are not known. Sequenced input: PBMCs or a T cell subset sorted from them (not recorded which). The rearrangement uses TRBV28 and TRBJ2-7, with TRBD1 matching over 7 bases. The CDR3 spells CASTADRWDEQYV. The CDR3 nucleotides are TGTGCCAGCACCGCGGACAGGTGGGACGAGCAGTACGTC.